This section outlines one T cell receptor beta chain sequence together with its context. The antigen is undetermined. The sample comes from a study of T-cell reconstitution after alpha-beta-depleted transplantation in children. Whole-study results and caveats: Approximately two months post-transplant, alpha-beta T cells reportedly originated from several hundred expanded graft clones.

The CDR3 sequence is 16 residues long. Germline V gives CDR1 LNHDA, CDR2 SQIVND (reference sequence). V was trimmed by 3 bases and J by 7 bases, leaving 19 bases between them. Unique molecular identifiers were incorporated when the TCRbeta library was constructed. TCRdb redid the calling of the PCR reads with MiXCR, one entry per CDR3 protein. The table lists approximately 110,000 distinct CDR3 sequences, under 25% of them singletons. The TCR was taken from a male patient under 10 years old who had a stem cell transplant for chronic granulomatous disease, so the T cells may come from the graft donor. The chain joins TRBV19 to TRBJ2-1; a possible D gene is TRBD2 (5 bases). This sample comprised PBMCs, mostly from graft donor cells, obtained 180 days after TCRalphabeta/CD19-depleted stem cell transplant. The CDR3 DNA reads TGTGCCAGTAGTATCTTTGAGGGAGTAGGAAGAAATGAGCAGTTCTTC. This encodes CASSIFEGVGRNEQFF.